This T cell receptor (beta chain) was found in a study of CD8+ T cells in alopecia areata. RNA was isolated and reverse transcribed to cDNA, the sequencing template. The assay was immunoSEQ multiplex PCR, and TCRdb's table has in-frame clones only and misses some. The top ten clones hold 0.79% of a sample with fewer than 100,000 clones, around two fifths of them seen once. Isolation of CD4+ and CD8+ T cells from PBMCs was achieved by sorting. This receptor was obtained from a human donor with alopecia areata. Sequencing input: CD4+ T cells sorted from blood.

The CDR3 region is CSVEPATSGKYNEQFF. The CDR3 nucleotides are TGCAGCGTTGAGCCCGCTACTAGCGGGAAATACAATGAGCAGTTCTTC. The rearrangement uses TRBV29-1 and TRBJ2-1; 10 bases agree with TRBD2. The germline V gene has CDR1 SQVTM and CDR2 ANQGSEA. The CDR3 totals 16 residues. V lost 3 bases to trimming and J lost 4 bases; unmatched junction nucleotides: 9.